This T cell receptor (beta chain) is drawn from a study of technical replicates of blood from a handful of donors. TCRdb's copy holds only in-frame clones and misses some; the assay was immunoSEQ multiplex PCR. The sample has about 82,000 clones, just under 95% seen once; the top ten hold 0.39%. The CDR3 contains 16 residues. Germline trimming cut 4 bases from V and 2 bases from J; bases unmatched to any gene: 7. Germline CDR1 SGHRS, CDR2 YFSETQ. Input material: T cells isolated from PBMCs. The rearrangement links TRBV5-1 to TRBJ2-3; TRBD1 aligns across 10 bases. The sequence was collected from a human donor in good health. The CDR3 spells CASSLRQGANTDTQYF. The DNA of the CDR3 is TGCGCCAGCAGCCTCCGACAGGGGGCGAACACAGATACGCAGTATTTT. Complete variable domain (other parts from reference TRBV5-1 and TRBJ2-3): KAGVTQTPRYLIKTRGQQVTLSCSPISGHRSVSWYQQTPGQGLQFLFEYFSETQRNKGNFPGRFSGRQFSNSRSEMNVSTLELGDSALYLCASSLRQGANTDTQYFGPGTRLTVL.